The 24 T cell receptor beta chains below were found in one sample sequenced in a study of chemoradiotherapy in HPV16-positive cancers. Data came from immunoSEQ multiplex PCR; TCRdb stores just in-frame clones and leaves some out. The sample contains some 920 clones, 33% of which appear only once. This sample was obtained from a patient who underwent chemoradiotherapy. All receptors come from a human donor with HPV-associated anogenital cancer.

This clone was seen more than once but under ten times. The chain links TRBV9 to TRBJ1-5, with D possibly TRBD1 on 6 matching bases. Per germline, CDR1 SGDLS and CDR2 YYNGEE. The CDR3 is made up of 16 amino acids. With 4 bases removed from V and 6 bases from J, the gap between germline ends came to 20 bases. Here the CDR3 reads CASSPGGGGPGQPQHF. DNA of the CDR3: TGTGCCAGCAGCCCGGGGGGAGGGGGGCCGGGTCAGCCCCAGCATTTT.

The chain combines TRBV5-1 with TRBJ2-7, with a weak D call TRBD2 (6 bases). This CDR3 spans 15 amino acids. Per the germline V gene, CDR1 is SGHRS and CDR2 is YFSETQ. Trimming removed 0 bases from V and 6 bases from J, with 16 bases in between. CDR3 protein: CASSLAPGGDGEQYF. In nucleotides, the CDR3 is TGCGCCAGCAGCTTGGCCCCTGGAGGGGACGGCGAGCAGTACTTC. Combining the CDR3 with reference TRBV5-1 and TRBJ2-7 gives the whole variable domain KAGVTQTPRYLIKTRGQQVTLSCSPISGHRSVSWYQQTPGQGLQFLFEYFSETQRNKGNFPGRFSGRQFSNSRSEMNVSTLELGDSALYLCASSLAPGGDGEQYFGPGTRLTVT.

This clone was seen more than once but under ten times. The chain couples TRBV10-3 to TRBJ2-7, with D perhaps being TRBD1 or TRBD2 (5 bases each). V lost 8 bases and J lost 2, with 10 bases in between. The CDR3 extends over 12 amino acids. Per the germline V gene, CDR1 is ENHRY and CDR2 is SYGVKD. CDR3 amino acids: CAIGDPPYEQYF. DNA of the CDR3: TGTGCCATCGGGGACCCGCCCTACGAGCAGTACTTC.

V and J are TRBV2 and TRBJ2-7; tentatively, D is TRBD1 (6 bases). Trimming stripped 4 bases from V and 2 bases from J, with 15 bases between. Germline CDR1 reads SNHLY; CDR2 reads FYNNEI. The CDR3 contains 15 residues. CDR3 sequence (DNA): TGTGCCAGCAGTGGACTTAAGGGACACCCCTACGAGCAGTACTTC. Translation gives CASSGLKGHPYEQYF.

This clone appeared once. The chain couples TRBV7-3 to TRBJ2-5; the D gene is possibly TRBD2 (6 bases). CDR3 length: 15 residues. Trimming stripped 1 base from V and 5 bases from J, with 14 bases between. Germline CDR1 SGHTA, CDR2 FQGTGA. CDR3 amino acids: CASSLSGAAGETQYF. CDR3 in DNA: TGTGCCAGCAGCTTAAGCGGGGCCGCGGGGGAGACCCAGTACTTC. Variable domain in full (rest from reference TRBV7-3 and TRBJ2-5): GAGVSQTPSNKVTEKGKYVELRCDPISGHTALYWYRQSLGQGPEFLIYFQGTGAADDSGLPNDRFFAVRPEGSVSTLKIQRTERGDSAVYLCASSLSGAAGETQYFGPGTRLLVL.

This clone has more than one count but fewer than ten. This chain joins TRBV11-1 and TRBJ1-1; the match to TRBD1 covers 11 bases. The CDR3 sequence is 14 residues long. From germline, CDR1 is SGHAT and CDR2 FQDESV (reference sequence). After removal of 4 bases from V and 4 bases from J, the junction contained 2 bases not matched to a gene. As DNA, the CDR3 is TGTGCCAGCAGCTGGGACAGGGGGGGCACTGAAGCTTTCTTT. Translation: CASSWDRGGTEAFF.

J is TRBJ2-3 and V is TRBV5-1; D call uncertain. The V gene lost 3 bases and the J gene lost 4 bases, with 15 bases spanning the gap. The CDR3 consists of 15 residues. Germline CDR1 SGHRS, CDR2 YFSETQ. CDR3 loop: CASSSDPGPADTQYF. The CDR3 region has the DNA TGCGCCAGCAGCTCCGACCCGGGCCCAGCAGATACGCAGTATTTT.

In this sample, this clone turned up once. The rearrangement links TRBV20-1 to TRBJ2-5, with D uncertain. The CDR3 spans 10 residues. Germline values: CDR1 DFQATT, CDR2 SNEGSKA (reference sequence). Between the trimmed V and J ends, which lost 6 bases and 5 bases, there was a span of 7 bases. CDR3 in amino acids: CSARMETQYF. CDR3 bases: TGCAGTGCCCGAATGGAGACCCAGTACTTC.

This clone showed up just a few times. The CDR3, as DNA: TGCGCCAGCGGCGAACAGGGTGGTTCACCCCTCCACTTT. This codes for CASGEQGGSPLHF. This chain uses TRBV5-1 with TRBJ1-6; weak D call: TRBD1 (6 bases). Trimming stripped 7 bases from V and 9 bases from J, with 14 bases between. The germline V gene encodes CDR1 SGHRS and CDR2 YFSETQ. CDR3 length: 13 amino acids.

The genes are TRBV5-1 and TRBJ1-2; TRBD1 matches 10 bases. V was pared by 0 bases and J by 3 bases, with 5 bases of the junction left unmatched. This CDR3 region has 16 residues. In germline, CDR1 is SGHRS, CDR2 YFSETQ. Here the CDR3 DNA reads TGCGCCAGCAGCTTGGACGGACAGGGGGGTGACTATGGCTACACCTTC. Translation: CASSLDGQGGDYGYTF.

The chain links TRBV27 to TRBJ2-2, with 8 bases aligning to TRBD2. Germline CDR1 and CDR2: MNHEY and SMNVEV (reference sequence). V trimming: 10 bases; J trimming: 6 bases; junction bases outside the gene matches: 13. The CDR3 runs 15 residues. The chain's CDR3 is CATKGPAGGAGELFF. In DNA form, the CDR3 reads TGTGCCACAAAAGGGCCGGCGGGGGGTGCCGGGGAGCTGTTTTTT.

This clone has a handful of counts. The chain carries TRBV9 and TRBJ1-5; the D gene is possibly TRBD1 (6 bases). V was shortened by 4 bases and J by 5 bases, with 13 bases between the two germline ends. Germline V gene lookup returns CDR1 SGDLS and CDR2 YYNGEE. This CDR3 has 14 amino acids. CDR3 nucleotides: TGTGCCAGCAGCCCACAGGGTTCGGATCAGCCCCAGCATTTT. Its translation: CASSPQGSDQPQHF.

A word on this clone: Different DNA sequences within this sample yield the same CDR3. The chain carries TRBV20-1 and TRBJ1-2; no clear D gene. CDR3 length: 10 residues. V was pared by 2 bases and J by 6 bases, with 4 bases between. CDR1 is DFQATT, CDR2 SNEGSKA, per germline (reference sequence). The CDR3 bases are TGCAGTGCTAGAAGTAATGGCTACACCTTC. Translating it yields CSARSNGYTF.

This clone turned up a few times. The chain combines TRBV20-1 with TRBJ1-2, with 10 positions matching TRBD1. Germline trimming cut 6 bases from V and 5 bases from J; bases unmatched to any gene: 0. This CDR3 has 11 residues. The germline gives CDR1 DFQATT, CDR2 SNEGSKA (reference sequence). The CDR3 sequence: CSAGQGYGYTF. CDR3 DNA: TGCAGTGCGGGACAGGGGTATGGCTACACCTTC.

This sequence joins TRBV5-1 and TRBJ2-7, with 7 bases aligning to TRBD1. Germline V gene data show CDR1 as SGHRS and CDR2 as YFSETQ. J gave up 4 bases and V 6 bases, and 7 bases lay outside the gene matches. This CDR3 has 13 amino acids. Here the CDR3 reads CASMRQGEYEQYF. The CDR3 region has the DNA TGCGCCAGCATGCGACAGGGAGAGTACGAGCAGTACTTC.

This clone appeared a few times. V and J are TRBV7-2 and TRBJ1-1; tentative D call: TRBD1 (5 bases). This CDR3 is 13 amino acids long. Germline CDR1 and CDR2: SGHTA and FQGNSA. Trimming stripped 1 base from V and 5 bases from J, with 8 bases between. The CDR3 loop is CASSLGEGTEAFF. CDR3 in DNA: TGTGCCAGCAGCTTAGGGGAGGGGACTGAAGCTTTCTTT. The variable domain in full, with the rest retrieved from reference TRBV7-2 and TRBJ1-1, is GAGVSQSPSNKVTEKGKDVELRCDPISGHTALYWYRQSLGQGLEFLIYFQGNSAPDKSGLPSDRFSAERTGGSVSTLTIQRTQQEDSAVYLCASSLGEGTEAFFGQGTRLTVV.

This chain uses TRBV14 with TRBJ2-7; D remains ambiguous. The CDR3 totals 13 residues. Trimming stripped 0 bases from V and 6 bases from J, with 9 bases between. The germline gives CDR1 SGHDN, CDR2 FVKESK. CDR3 bases: TGTGCCAGCAGCCAAGATTTACGGTCCGAGCAGTACTTC. Protein: CASSQDLRSEQYF.

Only a few counts were recorded for this clone. J is TRBJ1-2 and V is TRBV27, with 7 bases identical to TRBD1. Germline CDR1 is MNHEY and CDR2 is SMNVEV (reference sequence). V was pared by 8 bases and J by 4 bases, with 1 base of the junction left unmatched. The CDR3 loop spans 11 amino acids. The CDR3 sequence: CASGQAYGYTF. CDR3 nucleotide sequence: TGTGCCAGCGGACAGGCCTATGGCTACACCTTC.

In this sample, this clone turned up a few times. The chain links TRBV9 to TRBJ2-1; 8 bases are shared with TRBD1. The length of the CDR3 is 14 residues. V dropped 3 bases and J dropped 8; count of bases not matched to a gene: 7. Germline values: CDR1 SGDLS, CDR2 YYNGEE. CDR3 coding DNA: TGTGCCAGCAGCGGACAGGGGTCTTTCGATGAGCAGTTCTTC. This sequence encodes CASSGQGSFDEQFF.

DNA of the CDR3: TGTGCCAGCAGCAACGACAGGGGACGATTACAAGAGACCCAGTACTTC. Amino acids: CASSNDRGRLQETQYF. The V call is TRBV13, the J call TRBJ2-5; 8 bases are a match to TRBD1. From germline, CDR1 is PRHDT and CDR2 FYEKMQ (reference sequence). V lost 5 bases, J lost 2 bases, and 10 bases stayed unmatched. This CDR3 comprises 16 residues. Supplemented by reference TRBV13 and TRBJ2-5, the full variable domain reads AAGVIQSPRHLIKEKRETATLKCYPIPRHDTVYWYQQGPGQDPQFLISFYEKMQSDKGSIPDRFSAQQFSDYHSELNMSSLELGDSALYFCASSNDRGRLQETQYFGPGTRLLVL.

The CDR3 coding sequence is TGTGCCAGCAGCGGTAGTAGGGCCTACGAGCAGTACTTC. This encodes CASSGSRAYEQYF. The gene calls are TRBV4-2 and TRBJ2-7; D is uncertain. This CDR3 has 13 amino acids. CDR1 and CDR2 from the germline V gene are LGHNA and YNFKEQ. Trimming took 5 bases from V and 2 from J, leaving 10 bases between them.

The chain couples TRBV6-6 to TRBJ2-7; the D gene is possibly TRBD2 (7 bases). CDR1 MNHNY and CDR2 SVGAGI come from the germline V gene (reference sequence). The CDR3 covers 15 residues. Trimming shortened V by 7 bases and J by 4 bases, and 20 bases separated the two germline ends. The CDR3 bases are TGTGCCAGCACTAACCGATGGGAGGGGGTATACGAGCAGTACTTC. It yields the protein CASTNRWEGVYEQYF.

The V gene is TRBV19, the J gene TRBJ1-6; D ambiguous. This CDR3 has 12 residues. CDR1 LNHDA and CDR2 SQIVND come from the germline V gene (reference sequence). The V end was cut by 8 bases, the J end by 8 bases, with 10 bases between. CDR3 sequence: CASGPWDSPLHF. The CDR3 nucleotides read TGTGCCAGTGGACCCTGGGATTCACCCCTCCACTTT.

V gene TRBV15 combines with J gene TRBJ1-6, with D uncertain. Deletions cut 1 base from V and 0 bases from J, with 7 bases between. The CDR3 runs 16 residues. The germline gives CDR1 LNHNV, CDR2 YYDKDF (reference sequence). This CDR3 is CATSRAVNSYNSPLHF. The CDR3 coding sequence is TGTGCCACCAGCAGAGCGGTGAACTCCTATAATTCACCCCTCCACTTT.